Presented here are 2 T cell receptor beta chains from one specimen sequenced in a study of identifying expanded T cells in peripheral blood. Using immunoSEQ multiplex PCR, the repertoire was profiled, and TCRdb retains in-frame clones only, with some absent. The sample shows approximately 58,000 clones, around four fifths of them seen only once. Material for sequencing was blood. The receptors derive from a person between 18 and 75 years old in good health.

The chain carries TRBV18 and TRBJ1-6, with 7 bases identical to TRBD1. Germline assignment: CDR1 KGHSH and CDR2 LQKENI. Unmatched junction bases numbered 11, after V lost 4 bases and J lost 8 bases. There are 16 residues in the CDR3. CDR3 nucleotides: TGTGCCAGCTCACGCGAGCAACAGGGGACGGATTCACCCCTCCACTTT. Its translation: CASSREQQGTDSPLHF.

V and J are TRBV18 and TRBJ1-6; TRBD1 is a possible D gene (5 bases). The CDR3 spans 17 residues. Germline V CDR1 and CDR2: KGHSH, LQKENI. V lost 1 base, J lost 7 bases, and 17 bases lay in between. DNA for the CDR3: TGTGCCAGCTCACCACGTCGGTTTGATGCAGGGAATTCACCCCTCCACTTT. It codes for CASSPRRFDAGNSPLHF.